This T cell receptor beta chain was recovered during a study of tissue T cells after allogeneic stem cell transplantation. Regarding this clone: These gene names are mouse names. The read stops 1 residue short of the end of the CDR3; the missing end is completed from the germline J gene.

TCRdb's copy holds only in-frame clones and misses some; the assay was immunoSEQ multiplex PCR. The sample includes about 4,000 clones, 50% of them seen just once. The V and J ends lost 4 bases and 0 bases respectively, with 6 bases between them. Germline V gene lookup returns CDR1 KGHPV and CDR2 FQNQEV (reference sequence). This CDR3 comprises 14 residues. Regarding time point: mouse harvest day 7 after allogeneic transplant. Each mouse received 10^7 T-cell-depleted marrow cells plus 10^6 splenic CD5+ T cells by tail vein. The sequencing sample was made of gut tissue. The V call is TRBV26, the J call TRBJ2-2; perhaps TRBD1 as D (5 bases). The receptor comes from a female BALB/c mouse given C57BL/6 T cells with graft-versus-host disease after an allogeneic hematopoietic cell transplant. The covered CDR3 bases are TGTGCCAGCAGTCGAGGGGCAAACACCGGGCAGCTCTAC. As protein: CASSRGANTGQLY. The full CDR3 reads CASSRGANTGQLYF.